This T cell receptor (beta chain) was profiled in a study of OX40 agonist ivuxolimab in advanced cancers. A few counts support this clone. Other nucleotide sequences in the sample specify the same CDR3. CDR1 and CDR2 (germline): LNHDA, SQIVND (reference sequence). This CDR3 comprises 14 residues. Trimming cost V 4 bases and J 1 base, with 8 bases left between them. Produced via immunoSEQ multiplex PCR; TCRdb's table is partial and in-frame only. The sample consists of about 73,000 clones, about 89% of them appearing once. This TCR was sampled from an adult with an advanced solid tumor such as melanoma, head and neck, liver or kidney cancer. The specimen comprised CD4+ or CD8+ T cells sorted from blood, sampled in a trial of the OX40 agonist ivuxolimab. The chain combines TRBV19 with TRBJ1-5, with D unresolved. The CDR3 nucleotides read TGTGCCAGTAGTAGGGGTGGAAGCAATCAGCCCCAGCATTTT. Translation gives CASSRGGSNQPQHF.